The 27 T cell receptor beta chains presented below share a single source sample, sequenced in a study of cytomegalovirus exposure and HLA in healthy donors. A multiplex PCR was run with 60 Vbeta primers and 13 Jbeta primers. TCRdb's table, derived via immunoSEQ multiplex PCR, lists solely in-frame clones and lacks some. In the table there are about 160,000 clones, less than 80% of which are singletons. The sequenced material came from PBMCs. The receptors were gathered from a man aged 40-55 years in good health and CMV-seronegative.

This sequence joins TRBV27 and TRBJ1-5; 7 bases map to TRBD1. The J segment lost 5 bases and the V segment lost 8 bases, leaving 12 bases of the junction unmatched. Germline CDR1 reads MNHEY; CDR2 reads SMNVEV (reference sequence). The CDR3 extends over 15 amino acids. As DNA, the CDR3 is TGTGCCAGCGGGTGGGGGACAGACAACCATCAGCCCCAGCATTTT. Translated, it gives CASGWGTDNHQPQHF.

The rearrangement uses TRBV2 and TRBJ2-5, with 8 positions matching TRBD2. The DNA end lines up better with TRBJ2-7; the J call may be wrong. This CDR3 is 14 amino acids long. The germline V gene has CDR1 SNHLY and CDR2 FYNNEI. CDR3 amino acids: CASREGGLGDEQYF. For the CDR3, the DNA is TGTGCCAGCCGGGAGGGGGGCCTGGGCGACGAGCAGTACTTC.

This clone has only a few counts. The CDR3 DNA sequence: TGCGCCAGCAGCTTGGTGGGGGGGGATGGCTACACCTTC. Amino acids: CASSLVGGDGYTF. The chain has TRBV5-1 and TRBJ1-2; TRBD1 might be the D (5 bases). With 0 bases removed from V and 6 bases from J, the gap between germline ends came to 9 bases. Germline-derived CDR1 and CDR2 are SGHRS and YFSETQ. This CDR3 has 13 amino acids.

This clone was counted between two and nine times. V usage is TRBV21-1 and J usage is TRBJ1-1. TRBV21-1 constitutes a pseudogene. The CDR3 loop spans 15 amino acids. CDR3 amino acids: CASSKGGREGTEAFF. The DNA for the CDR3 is TGTGCCAGCAGCAAAGGGGGTAGGGAGGGAACTGAAGCTTTCTTT.

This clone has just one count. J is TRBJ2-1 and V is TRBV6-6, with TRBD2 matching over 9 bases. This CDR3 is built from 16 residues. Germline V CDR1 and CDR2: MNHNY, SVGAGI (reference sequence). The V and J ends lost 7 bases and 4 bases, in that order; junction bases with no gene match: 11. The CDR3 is CASIRGSGSSYNEQFF. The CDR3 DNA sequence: TGTGCCAGCATCAGGGGTAGCGGGAGTAGTTACAATGAGCAGTTCTTC.

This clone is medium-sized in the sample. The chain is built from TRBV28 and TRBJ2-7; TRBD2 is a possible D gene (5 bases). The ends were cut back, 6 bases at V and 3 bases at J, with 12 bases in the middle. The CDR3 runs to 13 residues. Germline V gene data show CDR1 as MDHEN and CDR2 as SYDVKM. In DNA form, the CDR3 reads TGTGCCAGCAGGACCAGACGGGACTACGAGCAGTACTTC. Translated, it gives CASRTRRDYEQYF.

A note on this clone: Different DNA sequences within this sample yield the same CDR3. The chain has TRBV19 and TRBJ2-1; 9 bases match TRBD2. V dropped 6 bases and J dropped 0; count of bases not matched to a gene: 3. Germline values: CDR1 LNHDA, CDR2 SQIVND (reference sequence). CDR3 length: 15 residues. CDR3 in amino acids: CASSLSGSSYNEQFF. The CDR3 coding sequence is TGTGCCAGTAGCCTTAGCGGGAGCTCCTACAATGAGCAGTTCTTC.

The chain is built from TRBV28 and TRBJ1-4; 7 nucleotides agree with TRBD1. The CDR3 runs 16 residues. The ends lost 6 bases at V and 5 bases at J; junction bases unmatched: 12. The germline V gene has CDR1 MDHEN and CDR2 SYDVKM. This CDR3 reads CASSLDRRSRNEKLFF. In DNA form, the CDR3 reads TGTGCCAGCAGCCTGGACAGGAGATCTCGAAATGAAAAACTGTTTTTT.

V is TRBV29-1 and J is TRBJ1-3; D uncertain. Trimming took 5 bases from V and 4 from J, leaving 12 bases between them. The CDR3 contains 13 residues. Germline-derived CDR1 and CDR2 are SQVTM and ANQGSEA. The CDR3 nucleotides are TGCAGCGTTATGACGGGGTCGGGAAACACCATATATTTT. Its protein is CSVMTGSGNTIYF.

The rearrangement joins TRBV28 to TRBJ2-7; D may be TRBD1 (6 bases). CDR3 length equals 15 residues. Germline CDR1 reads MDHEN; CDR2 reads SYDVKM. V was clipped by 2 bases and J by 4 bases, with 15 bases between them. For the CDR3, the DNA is TGTGCCAGCAGTTTACTCAGGGGCTTTTCTTACGAGCAGTACTTC. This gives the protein CASSLLRGFSYEQYF.

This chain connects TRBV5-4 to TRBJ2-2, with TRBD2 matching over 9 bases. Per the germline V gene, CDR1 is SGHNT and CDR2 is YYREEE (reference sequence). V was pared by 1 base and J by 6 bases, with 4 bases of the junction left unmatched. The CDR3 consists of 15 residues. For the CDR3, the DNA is TGTGCCAGCAGCTTGCGGACTAGCGTCCCCGGGGAGCTGTTTTTT. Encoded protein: CASSLRTSVPGELFF.

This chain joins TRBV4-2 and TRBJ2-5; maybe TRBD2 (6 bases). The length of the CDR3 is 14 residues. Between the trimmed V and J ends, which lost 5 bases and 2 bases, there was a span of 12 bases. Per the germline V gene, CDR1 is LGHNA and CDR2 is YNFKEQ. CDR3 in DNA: TGTGCCAGCAGCGGAGTAGCGGCTCAAGAGACCCAGTACTTC. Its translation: CASSGVAAQETQYF.

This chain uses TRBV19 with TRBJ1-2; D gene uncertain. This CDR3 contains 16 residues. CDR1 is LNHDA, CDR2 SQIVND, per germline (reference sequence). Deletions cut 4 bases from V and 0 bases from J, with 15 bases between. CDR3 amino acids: CASSTRAGDANYGYTF. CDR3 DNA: TGTGCCAGTAGTACCCGAGCAGGTGACGCTAACTATGGCTACACCTTC.

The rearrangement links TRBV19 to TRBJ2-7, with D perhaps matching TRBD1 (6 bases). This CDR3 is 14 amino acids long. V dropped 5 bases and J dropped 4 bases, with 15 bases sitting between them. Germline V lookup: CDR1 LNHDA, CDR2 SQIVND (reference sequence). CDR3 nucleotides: TGTGCCAGTAGTTCGGGACAACCGGCGTACGAGCAGTACTTC. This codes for CASSSGQPAYEQYF.

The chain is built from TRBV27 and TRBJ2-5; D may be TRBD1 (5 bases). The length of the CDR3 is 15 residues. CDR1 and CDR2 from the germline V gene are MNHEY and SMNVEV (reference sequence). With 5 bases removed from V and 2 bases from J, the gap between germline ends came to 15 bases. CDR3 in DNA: TGTGCCAGCAGTCCACTCCAGGGTGAGCAAGAGACCCAGTACTTC. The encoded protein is CASSPLQGEQETQYF.

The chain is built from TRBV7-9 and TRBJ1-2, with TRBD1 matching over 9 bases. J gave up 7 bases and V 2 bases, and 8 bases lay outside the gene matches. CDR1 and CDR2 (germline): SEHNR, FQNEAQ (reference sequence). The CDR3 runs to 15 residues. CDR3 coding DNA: TGTGCCAGCAGCTTATTGGGACAGGGCGGCTCTGGCTACACCTTC. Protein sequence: CASSLLGQGGSGYTF.

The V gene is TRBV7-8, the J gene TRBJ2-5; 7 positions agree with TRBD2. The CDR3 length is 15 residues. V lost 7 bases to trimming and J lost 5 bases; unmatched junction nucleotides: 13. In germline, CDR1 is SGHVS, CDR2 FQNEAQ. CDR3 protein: CASIRGAGVPETQYF. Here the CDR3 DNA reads TGTGCCAGCATCCGGGGTGCGGGAGTTCCTGAGACCCAGTACTTC.

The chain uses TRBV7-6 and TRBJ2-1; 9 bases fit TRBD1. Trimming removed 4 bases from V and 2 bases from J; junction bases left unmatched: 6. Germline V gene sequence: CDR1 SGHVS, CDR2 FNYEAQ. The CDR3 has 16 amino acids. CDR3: CASSSTGTGPYNEQFF. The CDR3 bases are TGTGCCAGCAGCTCCACCGGGACAGGGCCCTACAATGAGCAGTTCTTC. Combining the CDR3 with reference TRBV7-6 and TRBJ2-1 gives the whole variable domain GAGVSQSPRYKVTKRGQDVALRCDPISGHVSLYWYRQALGQGPEFLTYFNYEAQQDKSGLPNDRFSAERPEGSISTLTIQRTEQRDSAMYRCASSSTGTGPYNEQFFGPGTRLTVL.

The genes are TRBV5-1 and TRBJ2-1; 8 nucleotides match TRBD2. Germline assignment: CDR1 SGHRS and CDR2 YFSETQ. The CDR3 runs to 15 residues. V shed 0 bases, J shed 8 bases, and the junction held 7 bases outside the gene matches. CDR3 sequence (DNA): TGCGCCAGCAGCTTGGTGAGCGGGAGCATCGATGAGCAGTTCTTC. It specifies CASSLVSGSIDEQFF.

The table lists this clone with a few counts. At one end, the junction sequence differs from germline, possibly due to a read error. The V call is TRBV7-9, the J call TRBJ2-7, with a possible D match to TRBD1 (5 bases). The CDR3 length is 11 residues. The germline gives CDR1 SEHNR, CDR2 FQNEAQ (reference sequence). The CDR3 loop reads CSSSSNREQYF. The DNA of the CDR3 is TGTTCCAGCAGCTCGAACAGGGAGCAGTACTTC.

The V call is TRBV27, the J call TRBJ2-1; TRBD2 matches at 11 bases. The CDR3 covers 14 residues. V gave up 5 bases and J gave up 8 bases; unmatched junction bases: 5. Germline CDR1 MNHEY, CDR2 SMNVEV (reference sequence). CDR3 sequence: CASSAGLAAYEQFF. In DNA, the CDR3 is TGTGCCAGCAGTGCGGGACTAGCGGCCTATGAGCAGTTCTTC.

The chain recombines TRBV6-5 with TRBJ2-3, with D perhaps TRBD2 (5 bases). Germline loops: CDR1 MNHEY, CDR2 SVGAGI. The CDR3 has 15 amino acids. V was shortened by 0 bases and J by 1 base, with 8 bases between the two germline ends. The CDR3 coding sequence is TGTGCCAGCAGTTACTCTCTTAGCGGCACAGATACGCAGTATTTT. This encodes CASSYSLSGTDTQYF.

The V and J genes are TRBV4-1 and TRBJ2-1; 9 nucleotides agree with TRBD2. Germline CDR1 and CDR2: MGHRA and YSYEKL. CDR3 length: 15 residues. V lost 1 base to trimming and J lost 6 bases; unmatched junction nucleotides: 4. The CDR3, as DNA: TGCGCCAGCAGCCAAGGCGGGAGGGCCGGCAATGAGCAGTTCTTC. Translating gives CASSQGGRAGNEQFF.

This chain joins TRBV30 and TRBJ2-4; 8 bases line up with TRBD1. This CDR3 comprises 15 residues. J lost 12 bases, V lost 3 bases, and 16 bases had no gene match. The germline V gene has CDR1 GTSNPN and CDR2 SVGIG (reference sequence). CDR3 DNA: TGTGCCTGGAGCCCGGGAGTTCAGGGGGCGGGAAGTCAGTACTTC. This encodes CAWSPGVQGAGSQYF. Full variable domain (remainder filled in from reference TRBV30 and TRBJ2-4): SQTIHQWPATLVQPVGSPLSLECTVEGTSNPNLYWYRQAAGRGLQLLFYSVGIGQISSEVPQNLSASRPQDRQFILSSKKLLLSDSGFYLCAWSPGVQGAGSQYFGAGTRLSVL.

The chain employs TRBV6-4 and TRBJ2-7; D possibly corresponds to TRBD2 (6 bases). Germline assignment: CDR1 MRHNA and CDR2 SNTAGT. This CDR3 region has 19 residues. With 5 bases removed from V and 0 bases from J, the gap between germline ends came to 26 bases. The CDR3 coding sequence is TGTGCCAGCAGTCTAGTAGCGGATTCGCCTTATTCGAGCTCCTACGAGCAGTACTTC. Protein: CASSLVADSPYSSSYEQYF.

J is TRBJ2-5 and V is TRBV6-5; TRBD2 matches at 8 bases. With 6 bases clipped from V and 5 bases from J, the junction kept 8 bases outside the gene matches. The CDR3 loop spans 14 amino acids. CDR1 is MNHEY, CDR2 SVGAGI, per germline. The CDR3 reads CASSLGLGGETQYF. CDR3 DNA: TGTGCCAGCAGCCTGGGACTAGGAGGGGAGACCCAGTACTTC.

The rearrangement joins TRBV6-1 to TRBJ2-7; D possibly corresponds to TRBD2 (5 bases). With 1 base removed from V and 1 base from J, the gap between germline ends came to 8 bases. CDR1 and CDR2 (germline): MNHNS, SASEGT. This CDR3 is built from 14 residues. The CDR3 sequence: CASSEVRGSYEQYF. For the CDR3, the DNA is TGTGCCAGCAGTGAAGTTCGGGGTTCCTACGAGCAGTACTTC.